This T cell receptor (beta chain) was captured by sequencing in a study of shared clonotypes between healthy human individuals. About the research overall: The cohort comprised a couple of women and a few men. Their ages spanned 18 to 49 years. Study observations and caveats: Estimated richness values were generally larger in naive subsets than in memory subsets. The expectation was that sequencing depth would affect clonotype sharing among donors.

Concerning this clone itself: Its target is unknown.

CD8 cells regarded as naive lacked CD45RO, were positively chosen for CCR7, and omitted terminally differentiated effector memory CD45RA+ cells. Germline V gene sequence: CDR1 SGHDT, CDR2 YYEEEE. The CDR3 loop spans 15 amino acids. Deletions cut 2 bases from V and 4 bases from J, with 15 bases between. Generated by immunoSEQ multiplex PCR, the TCRdb table keeps only in-frame clones and is missing some. Here the sample spans 2 million or so clones, roughly 94% being singletons. The chain uses TRBV5-6 and TRBJ1-1; a possible D gene is TRBD1 (5 bases). The TCR originated in a man between 18 and 35 years old in good health. Specimen: naive CD8+ T cells sorted from blood. This chain's CDR3 is CASSFGSQGFTEAFF. The CDR3 DNA follows: TGTGCCAGCAGCTTTGGGTCTCAGGGATTCACTGAAGCTTTCTTT.